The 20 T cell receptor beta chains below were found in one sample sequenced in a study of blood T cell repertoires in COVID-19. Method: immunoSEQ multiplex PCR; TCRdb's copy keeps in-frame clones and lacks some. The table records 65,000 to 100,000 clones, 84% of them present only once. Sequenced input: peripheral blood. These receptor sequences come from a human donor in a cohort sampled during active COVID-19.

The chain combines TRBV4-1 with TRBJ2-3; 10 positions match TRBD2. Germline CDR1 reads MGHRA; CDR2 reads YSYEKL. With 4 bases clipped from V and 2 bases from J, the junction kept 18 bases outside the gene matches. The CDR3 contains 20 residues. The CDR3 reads CASSPWITTWTSGPTDTQYF. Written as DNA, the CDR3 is TGCGCCAGCAGCCCATGGATAACCACTTGGACTAGCGGCCCCACAGATACGCAGTATTTT.

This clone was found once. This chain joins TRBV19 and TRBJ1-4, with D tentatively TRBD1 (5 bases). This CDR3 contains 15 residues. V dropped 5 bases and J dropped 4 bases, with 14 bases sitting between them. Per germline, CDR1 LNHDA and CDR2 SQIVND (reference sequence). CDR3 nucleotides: TGTGCCAGTAGTGCACCGGGGGTAAATAATGAAAAACTGTTTTTT. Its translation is CASSAPGVNNEKLFF.

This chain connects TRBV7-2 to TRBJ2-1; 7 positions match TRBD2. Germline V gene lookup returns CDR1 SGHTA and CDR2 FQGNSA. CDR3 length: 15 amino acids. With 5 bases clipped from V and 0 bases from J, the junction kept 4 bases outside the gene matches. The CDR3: CASSVLADSYNEQFF. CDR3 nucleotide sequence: TGTGCCAGCAGCGTGCTAGCGGACTCCTACAATGAGCAGTTCTTC.

The DNA of the CDR3 is TGTGCCAGCAGCCCCCGGGACAGGAGCTCCTATAATTCACCCCTCCACTTT. Protein sequence: CASSPRDRSSYNSPLHF. The chain recombines TRBV12-1 with TRBJ1-6; the table's D call TRBD1 went unverified against the DNA. TRBV12-1 represents a pseudogene. This CDR3 has 17 amino acids.

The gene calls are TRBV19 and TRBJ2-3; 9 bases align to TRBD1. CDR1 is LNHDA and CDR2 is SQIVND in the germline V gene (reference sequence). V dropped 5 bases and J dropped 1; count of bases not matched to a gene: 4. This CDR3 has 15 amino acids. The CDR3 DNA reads TGTGCCAGTAGTTACAGGGGGCTTGGCACAGATACGCAGTATTTT. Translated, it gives CASSYRGLGTDTQYF. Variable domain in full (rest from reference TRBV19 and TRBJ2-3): DGGITQSPKYLFRKEGQNVTLSCEQNLNHDAMYWYRQDPGQGLRLIYYSQIVNDFQKGDIAEGYSVSREKKESFPLTVTSAQKNPTAFYLCASSYRGLGTDTQYFGPGTRLTVL.

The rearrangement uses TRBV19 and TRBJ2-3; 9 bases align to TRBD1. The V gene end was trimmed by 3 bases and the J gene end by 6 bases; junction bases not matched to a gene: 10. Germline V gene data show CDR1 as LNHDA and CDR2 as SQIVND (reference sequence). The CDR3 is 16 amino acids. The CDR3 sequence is CASSMGQGWRSDTQYF. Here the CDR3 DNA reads TGTGCCAGTAGTATGGGACAGGGCTGGAGGTCTGATACGCAGTATTTT.

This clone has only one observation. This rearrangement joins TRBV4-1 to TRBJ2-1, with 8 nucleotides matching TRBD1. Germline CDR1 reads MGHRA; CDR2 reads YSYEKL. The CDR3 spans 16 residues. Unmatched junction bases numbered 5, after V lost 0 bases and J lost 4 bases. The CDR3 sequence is CASSQDAGGAYNEQFF. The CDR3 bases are TGCGCCAGCAGCCAAGACGCAGGGGGCGCTTACAATGAGCAGTTCTTC.

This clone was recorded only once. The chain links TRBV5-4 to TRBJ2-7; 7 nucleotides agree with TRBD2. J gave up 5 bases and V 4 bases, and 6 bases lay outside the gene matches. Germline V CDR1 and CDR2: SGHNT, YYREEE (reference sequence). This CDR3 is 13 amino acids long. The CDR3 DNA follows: TGTGCCAGCAGCCCGGGGGGTCCACACGAGCAGTACTTC. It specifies CASSPGGPHEQYF.

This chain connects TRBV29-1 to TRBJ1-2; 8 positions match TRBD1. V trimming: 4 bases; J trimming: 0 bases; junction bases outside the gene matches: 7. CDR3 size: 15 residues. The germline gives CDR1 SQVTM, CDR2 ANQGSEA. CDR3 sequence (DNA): TGCAGCGTTGTTGGGCAGGGGGCAACTAACTATGGCTACACCTTC. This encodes CSVVGQGATNYGYTF.

This chain's CDR3 is CASSGRQVLGLSEAFF. The CDR3, as DNA: TGCGCCAGCAGTGGCAGACAGGTTCTTGGTTTGTCTGAAGCTTTCTTT. V and J are TRBV10-2 and TRBJ1-1; the D gene is possibly TRBD1 (6 bases). This CDR3 region has 16 residues. V was trimmed by 4 bases and J by 6 bases, leaving 21 bases between them. CDR1 WSHSY and CDR2 SAAADI come from the germline V gene.

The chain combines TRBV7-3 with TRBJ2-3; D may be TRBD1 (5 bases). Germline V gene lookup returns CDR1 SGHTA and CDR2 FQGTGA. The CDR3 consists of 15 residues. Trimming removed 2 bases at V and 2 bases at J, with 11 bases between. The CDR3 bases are TGTGCCAGCAGCTTAGGCGGACACCCCACAGATACGCAGTATTTT. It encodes CASSLGGHPTDTQYF.

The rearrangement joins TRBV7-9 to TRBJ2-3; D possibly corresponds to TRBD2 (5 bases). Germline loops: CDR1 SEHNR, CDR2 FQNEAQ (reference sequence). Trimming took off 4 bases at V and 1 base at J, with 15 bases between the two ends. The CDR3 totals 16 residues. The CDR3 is CASSSRRIVGTDTQYF. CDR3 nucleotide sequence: TGTGCCAGCAGCTCAAGGAGGATTGTCGGCACAGATACGCAGTATTTT.

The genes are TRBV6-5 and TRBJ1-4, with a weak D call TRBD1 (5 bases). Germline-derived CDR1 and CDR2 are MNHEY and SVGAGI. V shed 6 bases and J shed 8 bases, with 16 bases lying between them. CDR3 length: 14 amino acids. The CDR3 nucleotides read TGTGCCAGCAGACCCCAGGGAGGGTGGGAAAAACTGTTTTTT. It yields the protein CASRPQGGWEKLFF.

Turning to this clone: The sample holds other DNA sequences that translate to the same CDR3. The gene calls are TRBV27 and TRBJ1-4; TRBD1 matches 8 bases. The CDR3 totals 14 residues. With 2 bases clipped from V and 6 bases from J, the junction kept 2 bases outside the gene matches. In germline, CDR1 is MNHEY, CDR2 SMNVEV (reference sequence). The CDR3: CASSLAGGYEKLFF. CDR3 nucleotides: TGTGCCAGCAGTTTAGCAGGGGGCTATGAAAAACTGTTTTTT.

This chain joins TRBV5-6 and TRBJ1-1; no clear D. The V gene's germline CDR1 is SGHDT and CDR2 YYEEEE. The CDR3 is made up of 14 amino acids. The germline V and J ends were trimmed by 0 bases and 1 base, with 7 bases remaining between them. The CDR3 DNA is TGTGCCAGCAGCTTGGGGTTTAGGAACACTGAAGCTTTCTTT. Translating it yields CASSLGFRNTEAFF. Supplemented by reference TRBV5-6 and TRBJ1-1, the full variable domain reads DAGVTQSPTHLIKTRGQQVTLRCSPKSGHDTVSWYQQALGQGPQFIFQYYEEEERQRGNFPDRFSGHQFPNYSSELNVNALLLGDSALYLCASSLGFRNTEAFFGQGTRLTVV.

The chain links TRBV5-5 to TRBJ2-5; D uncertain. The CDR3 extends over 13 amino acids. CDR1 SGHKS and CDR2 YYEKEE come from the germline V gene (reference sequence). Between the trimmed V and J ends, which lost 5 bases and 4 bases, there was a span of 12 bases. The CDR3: CASSSISGETQYF. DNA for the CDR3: TGTGCCAGCAGTTCCATATCGGGAGAGACCCAGTACTTC. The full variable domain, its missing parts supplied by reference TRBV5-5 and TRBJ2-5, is DAGVTQSPTHLIKTRGQQVTLRCSPISGHKSVSWYQQVLGQGPQFIFQYYEKEERGRGNFPDRFSARQFPNYSSELNVNALLLGDSALYLCASSSISGETQYFGPGTRLLVL.

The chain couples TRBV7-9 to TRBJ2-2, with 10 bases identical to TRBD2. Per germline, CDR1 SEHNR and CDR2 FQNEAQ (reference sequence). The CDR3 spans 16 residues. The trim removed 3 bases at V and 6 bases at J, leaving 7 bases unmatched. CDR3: CASSFPQRGGPGELFF. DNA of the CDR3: TGTGCCAGCAGCTTCCCCCAGCGGGGGGGCCCCGGGGAGCTGTTTTTT.

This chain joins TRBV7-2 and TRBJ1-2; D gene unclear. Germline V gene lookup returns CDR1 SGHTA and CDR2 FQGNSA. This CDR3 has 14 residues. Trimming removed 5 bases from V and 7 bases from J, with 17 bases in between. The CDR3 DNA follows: TGTGCCAGCAGCCCGGGAGCGGGCGGAATTGGCTACACCTTC. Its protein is CASSPGAGGIGYTF.

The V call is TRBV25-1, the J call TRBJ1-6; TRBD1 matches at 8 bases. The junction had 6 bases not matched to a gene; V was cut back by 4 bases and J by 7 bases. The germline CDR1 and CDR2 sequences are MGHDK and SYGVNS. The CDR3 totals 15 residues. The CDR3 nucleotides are TGTGCCAGCAGTGGCTGGGACAGGCCAAATTCACCCCTCCACTTT. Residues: CASSGWDRPNSPLHF.

The CDR3 reads CASSPGQGEAFF. CDR3 coding DNA: TGCGCCAGCAGCCCCGGACAGGGTGAAGCTTTCTTT. The chain employs TRBV5-1 and TRBJ1-1; 8 bases match TRBD1. Unmatched junction bases numbered 3, after V lost 4 bases and J lost 7 bases. Germline CDR1 is SGHRS and CDR2 is YFSETQ. The CDR3 is 12 residues long.